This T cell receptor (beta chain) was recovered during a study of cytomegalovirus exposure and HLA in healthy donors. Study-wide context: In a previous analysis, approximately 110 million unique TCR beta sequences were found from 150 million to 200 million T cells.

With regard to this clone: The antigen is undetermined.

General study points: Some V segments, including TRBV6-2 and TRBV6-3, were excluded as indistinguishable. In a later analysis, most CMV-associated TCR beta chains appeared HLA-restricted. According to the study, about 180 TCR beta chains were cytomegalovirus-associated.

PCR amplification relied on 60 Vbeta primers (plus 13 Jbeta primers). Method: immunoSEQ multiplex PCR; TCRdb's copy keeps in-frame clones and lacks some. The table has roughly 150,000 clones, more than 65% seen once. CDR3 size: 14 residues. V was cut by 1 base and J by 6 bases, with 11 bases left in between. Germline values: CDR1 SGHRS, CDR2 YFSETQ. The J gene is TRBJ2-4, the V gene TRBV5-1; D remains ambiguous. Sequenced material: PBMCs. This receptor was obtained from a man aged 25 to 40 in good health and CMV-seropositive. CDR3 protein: CASSLNTPGNIQYF. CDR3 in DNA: TGCGCCAGCAGCTTGAACACCCCGGGAAACATTCAGTACTTC.